This T cell receptor (beta chain) appears in the sequencing data of a study of cytomegalovirus exposure and HLA in healthy donors. PCR used 60 Vbeta primers and 13 Jbeta primers. Some clones are missing from TCRdb's copy, which holds only in-frame ones; the method was immunoSEQ multiplex PCR. The table lists 150,000 to 200,000 clones, roughly 80% of them singletons, with around 0.91% in the top ten. This clone was seen more than once but under ten times. What it binds is not known. Findings of the study overall: When analyzed later, a missense DCLRE1C variant was found to be linked to TCR beta V- and J-gene trimming. Being productive about 87% or about 30% of the time was typical of most TCR beta V segments in an earlier analysis. A later analysis reported that several of the most significant clusters appeared to be linked to common viral pathogens, among them Epstein-Barr virus. TCR beta sequences reportedly predicted most subjects' HLA-A and HLA-B alleles accurately.

The CDR3 has 15 residues. The V gene lost 0 bases and the J gene lost 3 bases, with 14 bases spanning the gap. Germline-derived CDR1 and CDR2 are GTSNPN and SVGIG (reference sequence). The chain recombines TRBV30 with TRBJ1-1; possibly TRBD1 for D (6 bases). The sequenced sample consisted of PBMCs. The source is a girl aged 2 to 10 in good health and CMV-seropositive. This CDR3 is CAWSVRLTGDTEAFF. In DNA form, the CDR3 reads TGTGCCTGGAGTGTACGGCTGACAGGAGACACTGAAGCTTTCTTT.